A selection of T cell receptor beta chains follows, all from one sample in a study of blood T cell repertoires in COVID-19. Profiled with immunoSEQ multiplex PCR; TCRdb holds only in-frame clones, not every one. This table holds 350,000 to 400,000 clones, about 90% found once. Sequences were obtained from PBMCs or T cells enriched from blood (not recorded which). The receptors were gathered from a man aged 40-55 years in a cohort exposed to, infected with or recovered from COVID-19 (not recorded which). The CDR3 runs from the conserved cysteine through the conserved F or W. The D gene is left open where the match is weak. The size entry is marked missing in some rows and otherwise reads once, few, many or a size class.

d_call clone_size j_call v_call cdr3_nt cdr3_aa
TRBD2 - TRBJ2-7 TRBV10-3 TGTGCCATCAGTGAGCCGGGACTAGCGGGAGTCCCCGCCTACGAGCAGTACTTC CAISEPGLAGVPAYEQYF
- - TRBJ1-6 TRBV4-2 TGTGCCAGCAGCCAAGAACGGAGAAATTCACCCCTCCACTTT CASSQERRNSPLHF
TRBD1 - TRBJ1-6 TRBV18 TGTGCCAGCTCACTAGGACAGGGGGTAAGCTCCTATAATTCACCCCTCCACTTT CASSLGQGVSSYNSPLHF
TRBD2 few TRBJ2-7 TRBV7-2 TGTGCCAGCAGCGACCGGACTAGCGGGAGGGACGAGCAGTACTTC CASSDRTSGRDEQYF
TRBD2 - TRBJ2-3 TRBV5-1 TGCGCCAGCAGCTTGGATCCCCTAGCGGGAGGTACAGATACGCAGTATTTT CASSLDPLAGGTDTQYF
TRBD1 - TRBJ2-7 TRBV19 TGTGCCAGTAGTATAGGACCTCAAAGCCTTCAGGGACAGGGATTCTACGAGCAGTACTTC CASSIGPQSLQGQGFYEQYF
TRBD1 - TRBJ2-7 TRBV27 TGTGCCAGCAGTTTAGGGGGACAGGGCAGCGAGCAGTACTTC CASSLGGQGSEQYF
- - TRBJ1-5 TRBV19 TGTGCCAGTAGAATCGGGACTACAAATCAGCCCCAGCATTTT CASRIGTTNQPQHF
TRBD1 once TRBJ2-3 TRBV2 TGTGCCAGCAGTGAAGAGGGACAGGGGTCAGATACGCAGTATTTT CASSEEGQGSDTQYF
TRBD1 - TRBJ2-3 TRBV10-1 TGCGCCAGCAGCCCCGGACAGGGTGGTACAGATACGCAGTATTTT CASSPGQGGTDTQYF
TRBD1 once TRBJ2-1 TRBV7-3 TGTGCCAGCAGCCCCGGGACAGGGGCGATCAATGAGCAGTTCTTC CASSPGTGAINEQFF
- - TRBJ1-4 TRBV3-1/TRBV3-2 TGTGCCAGTAGCCCTAGGGGGGCGGGAGATGAAAAACTGTTTTTT CASSPRGAGDEKLFF
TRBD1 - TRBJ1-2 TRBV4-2 TGTGCCAGCAGCGGACTAGGCCTAGGACAGGGCAGAGGTAACTATGGCTACACCTTC CASSGLGLGQGRGNYGYTF
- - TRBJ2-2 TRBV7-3 TGTGCCAGCAGCCCCGACTTGAACACCGGGGAGCTGTTTTTT CASSPDLNTGELFF
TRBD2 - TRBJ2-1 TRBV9 TGTGCCAGCAGCGTAGTTCCGGGACTAGCGGAGAGGAATGAGCAGTTCTTC CASSVVPGLAERNEQFF
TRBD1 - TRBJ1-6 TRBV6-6 TGTGCCAGCAGTCTGACCGATACAGGGGTTTCCTATAATTCACCCCTCCACTTT CASSLTDTGVSYNSPLHF
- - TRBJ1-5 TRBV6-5 TGTGCCAGCAGGGCCGGGGGGGGCAATCAGCCCCAGCATTTT CASRAGGGNQPQHF
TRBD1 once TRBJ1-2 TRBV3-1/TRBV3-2 TGTGCCAGCAGCCCAGGGGACAGAACTAACTATGGCTACACCTTC CASSPGDRTNYGYTF
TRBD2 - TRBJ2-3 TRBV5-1 TGCGCCAGCAGCCCGCTAGCGGGCAAATCAGATACGCAGTATTTT CASSPLAGKSDTQYF
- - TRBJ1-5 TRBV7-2 TGTGCCAGCAGCTTAGCCGGTCAGCCCCAGCATTTT CASSLAGQPQHF
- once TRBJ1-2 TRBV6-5 TGTGCCAGCACGGGGAACCCTAACTATGGCTACACCTTC CASTGNPNYGYTF
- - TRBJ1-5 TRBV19 TGTGCCAGTAGTACCGGGACAAGCAATCAGCCCCAGCATTTT CASSTGTSNQPQHF
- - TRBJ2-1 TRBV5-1 TGCGCCAGCAGCAGCGGCCGTACAGGGTTCAATGAGCAGTTCTTC CASSSGRTGFNEQFF
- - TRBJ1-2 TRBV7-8 TGTGCCAGCAGCTTAGCGAACTACGGCTACACCTTC CASSLANYGYTF
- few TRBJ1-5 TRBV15 TGTGCCACCAGCAGAGATGGAGGTTCGGCCTTTGGTCAGCCCCAGCATTTT CATSRDGGSAFGQPQHF
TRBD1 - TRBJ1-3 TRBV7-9 TGTGCCAGCAGCTTAGCCCCGGGACAGGGCCAATCTGGAAACACCATATATTTT CASSLAPGQGQSGNTIYF
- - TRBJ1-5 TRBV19 TGTGCCAGTAGTATTTCTAGGGGGCAGCCCCAGCATTTT CASSISRGQPQHF
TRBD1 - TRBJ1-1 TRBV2 TGTGCCAGCACTAAAGAAGGAGCGTACAGGGGGGTTTACACTGAAGCTTTCTTT CASTKEGAYRGVYTEAFF
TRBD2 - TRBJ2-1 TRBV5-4 TGTGCCAGCAACCTGGGACTAGCGGATAATGAGCAGTTCTTC CASNLGLADNEQFF
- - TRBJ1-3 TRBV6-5 TGTGCCAGCAGTTACGATACGGGTTTGGCAAACACCATATATTTT CASSYDTGLANTIYF
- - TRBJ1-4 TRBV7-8 TGTGCCAGCAGCTTAGTACAGCCAGCAGCAACTAATGAAAAACTGTTTTTT CASSLVQPAATNEKLFF
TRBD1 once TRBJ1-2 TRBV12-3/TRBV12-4 TGTGCCAGCAAAGACAGGGGCTATGGCTACACCTTC CASKDRGYGYTF
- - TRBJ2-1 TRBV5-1 TGCGCCAGCAGCTTGGGGACTAATACCTACAATGAGCAGTTCTTC CASSLGTNTYNEQFF
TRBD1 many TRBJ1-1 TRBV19 TGTGCCAGTAGTCTTAACAGGGGAAACACTGAAGCTTTCTTT CASSLNRGNTEAFF
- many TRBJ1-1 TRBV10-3 TGTGCCATCGGAGGACAGAATAAACAGAACACTGAAGCTTTCTTT CAIGGQNKQNTEAFF
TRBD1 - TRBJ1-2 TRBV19 TGTGCCAGTAGTACTCAGACAGGGGGCGCGGGGTTCTATGGCTACACCTTC CASSTQTGGAGFYGYTF
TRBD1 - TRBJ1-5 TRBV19 TGTGCCAGTAAGGACAGGGAATTACGGCAGCCCCAGCATTTT CASKDRELRQPQHF
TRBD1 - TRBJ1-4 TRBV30 TGTGCCTGGAGGAGGGGACAGGGGGCGGGTAATGAAAAACTGTTTTTT CAWRRGQGAGNEKLFF
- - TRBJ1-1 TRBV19 TGTGCCAGTAGTATGGAATGGACAGATCAAGCTTTCTTT CASSMEWTDQAFF
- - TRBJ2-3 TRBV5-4 TGTGCCAGCAGCCCTCGGACAGCCGCCACAGATACGCAGTATTTT CASSPRTAATDTQYF
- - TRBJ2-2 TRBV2 TGTGCCAGCAGCTCGAGACAGCTTAACACCGGGGAGCTGTTTTTT CASSSRQLNTGELFF
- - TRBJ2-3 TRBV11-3 TGTGCCAGCAGCTTACTTGCGAGCACAGATACGCAGTATTTT CASSLLASTDTQYF
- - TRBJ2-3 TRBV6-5 TGTGCCAGCAGTTACTCCGGGGTAGCGACAGATACGCAGTATTTT CASSYSGVATDTQYF
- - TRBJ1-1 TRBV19 TGTGCCAGTAGTATGTCGGTGGGGCTAGTAGACACTGAAGCTTTCTTT CASSMSVGLVDTEAFF
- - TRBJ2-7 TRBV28 TGTGCCAGCACCCCGAGTTCTCGCCCGGGGGTCTACGAGCAGTACTTC CASTPSSRPGVYEQYF
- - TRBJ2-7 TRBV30 TGTGCCTGGAGTGTACCACAATACGAGCAGTACTTC CAWSVPQYEQYF
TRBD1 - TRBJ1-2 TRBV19 TGTGCCAGTAGTATTATGACAGGGGGCTATGGCTACACCTTC CASSIMTGGYGYTF
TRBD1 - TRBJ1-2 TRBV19 TGTGCCAGTAGTATCCGAGGGGGCGGTCCGGCTAACTATGGCTACACCTTC CASSIRGGGPANYGYTF
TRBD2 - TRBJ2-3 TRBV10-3 TGTGCCATCAGTGGAATAACTAGCGGGAGTAGCACAGATACGCAGTATTTT CAISGITSGSSTDTQYF
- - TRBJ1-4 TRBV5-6 TGTGCCAGCAGGATGACCGCAGGGGATGAAAAACTGTTTTTT CASRMTAGDEKLFF
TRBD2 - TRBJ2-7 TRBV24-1 TGTGCTACCAGAGCCAGGCTAGCGGGTAACTACGAGCAGTACTTC CATRARLAGNYEQYF
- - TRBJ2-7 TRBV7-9 TGTGCCAGCAGTCCCACCGGGTACGAGCAGTACTTC CASSPTGYEQYF